The sample holds many counts of the clone carrying this T cell receptor beta chain. Its antigen is as yet unknown. The data were taken from a study of CD8 T cells in ankylosing spondylitis. Overall study results and limits: Within ankylosing spondylitis blood, a TCR beta motif made up of eight highly homologous variants appeared to be characteristic. Significant enrichment of disease-linked clones was reported in matched ankylosing spondylitis synovial fluid. Certain motif variants had earlier appeared in reactive arthritis synovial fluid and blood.

TCRdb passed the 5' RACE reads through MiXCR, listing each CDR3 protein once. The table records a few hundred thousand distinct CDR3 sequences, around a tenth of them present only once. The CDR3 sequence is 11 residues long. The V end was cut by 5 bases, the J end by 11 bases, with 12 bases between. This chain joins TRBV12-3 or TRBV12-4 and TRBJ1-1; possibly TRBD1 for D (5 bases). The sample was blood, either unsorted or a sorted T cell fraction (not recorded which). The clonotype originates from a male donor with ankylosing spondylitis or in good health (not recorded which). This CDR3 reads CASSPGGTAFF. CDR3 sequence (DNA): TGTGCCAGCAGTCCTGGGGGGACGGCTTTCTTT.